The entry that follows covers one T cell receptor beta chain sequence. Original processing notes: Amplification of reference gene primers was used by the study to estimate nucleated cell counts. Here immunoSEQ multiplex PCR was the method, and the copy in TCRdb shows in-frame clones only, minus some. That table is the source of V, J and clone size, and D and trimming were worked out from the DNA. The sample carries approximately 67,000 clones, roughly nine tenths recorded once. This sample is drawn from a study of blood T cell repertoires in COVID-19. Overall study context: COVID-19 samples from acute and convalescent phases originated in the United States, Italy and Spain. T cells, B-cell-depleted T cells, or PBMCs provided the cDNA or gDNA that served as material.

The CDR3 extends over 15 amino acids. Germline V gene sequence: CDR1 MNHNY, CDR2 SVGAGI (reference sequence). Between the trimmed V and J ends, which lost 5 bases and 4 bases, there was a span of 14 bases. This TCR derives from a human donor in a cohort sampled during active COVID-19. J is TRBJ2-2 and V is TRBV6-6; weak D call: TRBD1 (6 bases). The sequencing input was peripheral blood. The CDR3 protein is CASSPRDRLTGELFF. The CDR3 nucleotides read TGTGCCAGCAGTCCCCGAGACAGGCTCACCGGGGAGCTGTTTTTT.